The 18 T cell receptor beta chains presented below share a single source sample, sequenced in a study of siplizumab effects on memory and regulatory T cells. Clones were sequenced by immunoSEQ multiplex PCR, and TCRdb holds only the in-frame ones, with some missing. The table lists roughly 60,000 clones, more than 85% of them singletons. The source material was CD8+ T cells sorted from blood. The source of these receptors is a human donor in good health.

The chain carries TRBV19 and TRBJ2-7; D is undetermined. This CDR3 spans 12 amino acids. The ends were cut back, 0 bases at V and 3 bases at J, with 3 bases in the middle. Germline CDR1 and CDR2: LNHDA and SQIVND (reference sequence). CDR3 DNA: TGTGCCAGTAGTATAGACGGCTACGAGCAGTACTTC. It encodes CASSIDGYEQYF.

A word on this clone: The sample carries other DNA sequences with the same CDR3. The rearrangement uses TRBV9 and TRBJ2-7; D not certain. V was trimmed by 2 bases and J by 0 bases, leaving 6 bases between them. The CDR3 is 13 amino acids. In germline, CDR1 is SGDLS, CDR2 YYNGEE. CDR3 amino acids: CASSVGDSYEQYF. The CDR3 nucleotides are TGTGCCAGCAGCGTTGGGGACTCCTACGAGCAGTACTTC.

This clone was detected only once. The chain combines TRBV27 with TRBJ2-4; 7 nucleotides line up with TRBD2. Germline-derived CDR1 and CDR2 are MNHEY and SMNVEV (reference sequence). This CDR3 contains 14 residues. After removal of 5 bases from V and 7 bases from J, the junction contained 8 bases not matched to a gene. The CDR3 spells CASSPSSGGNIQYF. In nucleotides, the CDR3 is TGTGCCAGCAGTCCTTCTAGCGGAGGGAACATTCAGTACTTC.

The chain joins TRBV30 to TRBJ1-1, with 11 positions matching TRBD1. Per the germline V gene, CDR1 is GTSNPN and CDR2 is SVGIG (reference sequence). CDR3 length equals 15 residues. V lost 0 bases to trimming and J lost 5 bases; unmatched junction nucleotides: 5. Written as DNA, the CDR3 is TGTGCCTGGAGTGTACCTGGGACAGGGGGAACTGAAGCTTTCTTT. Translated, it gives CAWSVPGTGGTEAFF.

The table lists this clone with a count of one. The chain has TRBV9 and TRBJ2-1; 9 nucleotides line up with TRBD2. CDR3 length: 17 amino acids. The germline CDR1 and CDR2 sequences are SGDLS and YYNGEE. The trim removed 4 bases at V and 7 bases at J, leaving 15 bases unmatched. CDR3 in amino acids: CASSSNPAGGPSNEQFF. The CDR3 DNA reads TGTGCCAGCAGCTCGAACCCGGCGGGAGGGCCCTCAAATGAGCAGTTCTTC.

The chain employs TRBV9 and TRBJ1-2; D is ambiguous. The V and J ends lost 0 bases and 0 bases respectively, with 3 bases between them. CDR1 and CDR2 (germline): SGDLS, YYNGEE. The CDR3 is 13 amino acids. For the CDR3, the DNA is TGTGCCAGCAGCGTAGAGGCTAACTATGGCTACACCTTC. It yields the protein CASSVEANYGYTF.

Here the CDR3 DNA reads TGCAGTGCTACGGACGCAAATGAGCAGTTCTTC. Translating gives CSATDANEQFF. The V and J genes are TRBV20-1 and TRBJ2-1; D not resolved. With 4 bases removed from V and 7 bases from J, the gap between germline ends came to 8 bases. The germline V gene has CDR1 DFQATT and CDR2 SNEGSKA (reference sequence). CDR3 length equals 11 residues.

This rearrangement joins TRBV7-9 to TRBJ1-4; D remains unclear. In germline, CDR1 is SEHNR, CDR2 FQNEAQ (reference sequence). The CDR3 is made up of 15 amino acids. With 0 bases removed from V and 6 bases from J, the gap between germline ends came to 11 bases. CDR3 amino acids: CASSLASGVDEKLFF. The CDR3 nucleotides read TGTGCCAGCAGCTTAGCATCCGGGGTTGATGAAAAACTGTTTTTT.

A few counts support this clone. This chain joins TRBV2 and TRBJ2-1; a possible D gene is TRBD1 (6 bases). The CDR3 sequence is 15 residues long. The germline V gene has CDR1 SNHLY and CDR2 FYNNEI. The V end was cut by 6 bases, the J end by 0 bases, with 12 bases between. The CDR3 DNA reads TGTGCCAGCAGCGGAACAGGGATCTCCTACAATGAGCAGTTCTTC. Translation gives CASSGTGISYNEQFF. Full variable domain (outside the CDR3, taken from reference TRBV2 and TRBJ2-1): EPEVTQTPSHQVTQMGQEVILRCVPISNHLYFYWYRQILGQKVEFLVSFYNNEISEKSEIFDDQFSVERPDGSNFTLKIRSTKLEDSAMYFCASSGTGISYNEQFFGPGTRLTVL.

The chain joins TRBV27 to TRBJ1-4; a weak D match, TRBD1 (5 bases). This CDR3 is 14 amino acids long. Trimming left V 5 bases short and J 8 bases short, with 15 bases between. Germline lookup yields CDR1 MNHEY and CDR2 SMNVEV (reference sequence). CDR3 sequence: CASSPGGEREKLFF. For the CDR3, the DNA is TGTGCCAGCAGTCCAGGAGGGGAACGAGAAAAACTGTTTTTT.

CDR3 sequence (DNA): TGTGCCAGCAGCTTGCGGCGGGAGGGTAATAGGAATGAGCAGTTCTTC. Translated, it gives CASSLRREGNRNEQFF. The chain has TRBV5-4 and TRBJ2-1; 9 nucleotides match TRBD2. V was pared by 1 base and J by 7 bases, with 9 bases of the junction left unmatched. The CDR3 sequence is 16 residues long. The germline gives CDR1 SGHNT, CDR2 YYREEE (reference sequence).

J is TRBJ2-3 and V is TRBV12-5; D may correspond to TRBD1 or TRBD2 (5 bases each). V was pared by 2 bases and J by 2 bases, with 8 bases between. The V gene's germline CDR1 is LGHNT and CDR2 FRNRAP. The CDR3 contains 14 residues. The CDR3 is CASGLRGATDTQYF. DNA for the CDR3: TGTGCTAGTGGTTTGAGAGGGGCCACAGATACGCAGTATTTT.

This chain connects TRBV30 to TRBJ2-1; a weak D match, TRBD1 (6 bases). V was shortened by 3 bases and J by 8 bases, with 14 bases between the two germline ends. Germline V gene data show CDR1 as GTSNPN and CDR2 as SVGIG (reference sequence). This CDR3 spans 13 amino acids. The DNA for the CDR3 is TGTGCCTGGAGCAACAGGGTGATCGATGAGCAGTTCTTC. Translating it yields CAWSNRVIDEQFF.

The CDR3 DNA reads as TGTGCCAGCAGTCGGGACACCGACCAAGAGACCCAGTACTTC. This gives the protein CASSRDTDQETQYF. The genes are TRBV6-5 and TRBJ2-5; weak D call: TRBD1 (6 bases). Germline V gene lookup returns CDR1 MNHEY and CDR2 SVGAGI. The CDR3 consists of 14 residues. The V end lost 5 bases, the J end lost 0 bases, and 10 bases lay between the germline ends.

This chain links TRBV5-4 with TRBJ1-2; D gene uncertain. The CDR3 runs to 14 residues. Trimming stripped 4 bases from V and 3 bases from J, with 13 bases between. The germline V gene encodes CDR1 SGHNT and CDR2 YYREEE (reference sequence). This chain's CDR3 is CASSAMQLDYGYTF. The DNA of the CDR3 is TGTGCCAGCAGCGCAATGCAGTTGGACTATGGCTACACCTTC.

Here the CDR3 DNA reads TGTGCCAGTACCGGGGACCTGTGGTCGAGGGAGCAGTTCTTC. Protein: CASTGDLWSREQFF. V and J are TRBV19 and TRBJ2-1; D might be TRBD1 or TRBD2, each matching 5 bases. V dropped 7 bases and J dropped 10 bases, with 20 bases sitting between them. Germline CDR1 LNHDA, CDR2 SQIVND (reference sequence). The CDR3 is made up of 14 amino acids.

CDR3 nucleotides: TGTGCCAGCAGCGACAGCGGGAGCCTAAGCACAGATACGCAGTATTTT. Its translation: CASSDSGSLSTDTQYF. The chain employs TRBV9 and TRBJ2-3; 8 bases line up with TRBD2. Germline loops: CDR1 SGDLS, CDR2 YYNGEE. With 3 bases clipped from V and 0 bases from J, the junction kept 6 bases outside the gene matches. CDR3 length equals 16 residues.

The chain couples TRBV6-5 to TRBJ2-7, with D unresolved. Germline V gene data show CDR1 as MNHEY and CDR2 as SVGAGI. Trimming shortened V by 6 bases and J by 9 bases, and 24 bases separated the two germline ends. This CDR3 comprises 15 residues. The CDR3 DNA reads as TGTGCCAGCAGCCTCTCCCGTATACATACTACGGGGCAGTACTTC. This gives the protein CASSLSRIHTTGQYF.